The present T cell receptor beta chain was sequenced within a study of T cells after posttransplantation cyclophosphamide. Sequencing used immunoSEQ multiplex PCR; TCRdb keeps in-frame clones, though not all of them. The sample shows 2,500 to 3,500 clones, 62% of them seen only once. Cyclophosphamide on days +3 and +4 followed busulfan-fludarabine conditioning and a marrow graft. Here the sequenced sample was PBMCs, taken 30 days after allogeneic stem cell transplant with posttransplant cyclophosphamide. The sequence derives from a male patient between 55 and 70 years old who received an allogeneic stem cell transplant from a related donor and was CMV-positive. Some T cells may be transferred from the graft donor.

CDR3 DNA: TGTGCCAGCAGTGGACCCGGGACAGCTAATGAAAAACTGTTTTTT. Encoded protein: CASSGPGTANEKLFF. This chain connects TRBV6-1 to TRBJ1-4; 7 positions agree with TRBD1. CDR3 size: 15 residues. Germline lookup yields CDR1 MNHNS and CDR2 SASEGT. Trimming cost V 4 bases and J 3 bases; bases outside gene matches: 5.